Below, 10 T cell receptor beta chains from the same sample are listed, as sequenced in a study of cytomegalovirus exposure and HLA in healthy donors. It was with 60 Vbeta and 13 Jbeta primers that the PCR ran. This table comes from immunoSEQ multiplex PCR, and its TCRdb copy is limited to in-frame clones, with some not included. Of about 94,000 clones listed, under 9% are singletons. Material for sequencing was PBMCs. Every receptor here comes from a man aged 45-60 years in good health and CMV-seronegative.

This clone occurred a few times. The CDR3 DNA sequence: TGTGCCAGCAGGAACAGGGGCTCTTCCACTGAAGCTTTCTTT. Translating it yields CASRNRGSSTEAFF. The chain recombines TRBV2 with TRBJ1-1; 7 bases map to TRBD1. CDR1 and CDR2 from the germline V gene are SNHLY and FYNNEI. CDR3 length equals 14 residues. V lost 6 bases, J lost 4 bases, and 8 bases stayed unmatched.

The chain joins TRBV7-9 to TRBJ2-7; maybe TRBD1 (7 bases). CDR1 and CDR2 from the germline V gene are SEHNR and FQNEAQ (reference sequence). The CDR3 has 13 amino acids. V was cut by 10 bases and J by 6 bases, with 19 bases left in between. The CDR3 loop is CAITAGGPSEQYF. CDR3 DNA sequence: TGTGCCATAACGGCAGGGGGGCCCTCCGAGCAGTACTTC.

This clone occurred a few times. The CDR3 loop is CASSSTGGGYTF. CDR3 in DNA: TGTGCCAGCAGTTCTACAGGGGGCGGCTACACCTTC. The chain is built from TRBV27 and TRBJ1-2; 9 bases match TRBD1. Germline CDR1 and CDR2: MNHEY and SMNVEV (reference sequence). This CDR3 has 12 residues. V lost 4 bases, J lost 8 bases, and 2 bases stayed unmatched.

The chain carries TRBV28 and TRBJ2-2; 7 bases align to TRBD1. The CDR3 length is 16 residues. Trimming cost V 5 bases and J 4 bases; bases outside gene matches: 10. Germline loops: CDR1 MDHEN, CDR2 SYDVKM. CDR3 loop: CASSPRTGTITGELFF. CDR3 DNA sequence: TGTGCCAGCAGTCCCCGGACAGGAACCATCACCGGGGAGCTGTTTTTT.

The J gene is TRBJ2-3, the V gene TRBV9; maybe TRBD1 (5 bases). Trimming stripped 4 bases from V and 4 bases from J, with 10 bases between. Germline V lookup: CDR1 SGDLS, CDR2 YYNGEE. The CDR3 contains 13 residues. CDR3 sequence reads: CASSSEGADTQYF. CDR3 sequence (DNA): TGTGCCAGCAGCTCCGAAGGGGCAGATACGCAGTATTTT. The full variable domain, with the rest looked up from reference TRBV9 and TRBJ2-3, is DSGVTQTPKHLITATGQRVTLRCSPRSGDLSVYWYQQSLDQGLQFLIQYYNGEERAKGNILERFSAQQFPDLHSELNLSSLELGDSALYFCASSSEGADTQYFGPGTRLTVL.

As DNA, the CDR3 is TGTGCCAGCAGCTTAGGGCGGGGGGCTCAAGAGACCCAGTACTTC. Translation: CASSLGRGAQETQYF. The rearrangement joins TRBV7-9 to TRBJ2-5; TRBD2 matches 8 bases. The trim removed 1 base at V and 2 bases at J, leaving 3 bases unmatched. The CDR3 extends over 15 amino acids. Looked up from germline, CDR1 is SEHNR and CDR2 is FQNEAQ (reference sequence).

The sample holds a few counts of this clone. The CDR3 DNA reads as TGCGCCAGCAGCTTGGGCATAGTATCACCCAAAAACATTCAGTACTTC. Protein product: CASSLGIVSPKNIQYF. The V gene is TRBV5-1, the J gene TRBJ2-4; D is ambiguous. Germline CDR1 and CDR2: SGHRS and YFSETQ. This CDR3 is 16 amino acids long. Between the trimmed V and J ends, which lost 0 bases and 2 bases, there was a span of 12 bases.

The CDR3 DNA reads as TGTGCCAGCAGTTCCTTTCCGGGACAGGTGGACTATGGCTACACCTTC. Residues: CASSSFPGQVDYGYTF. The chain links TRBV28 to TRBJ1-2; 8 bases line up with TRBD1. CDR3 length: 16 amino acids. Germline CDR1 MDHEN, CDR2 SYDVKM. With V trimmed by 4 bases and J by 3 bases, 10 bases remained unmatched.

There are a few counts of this clone. This sequence joins TRBV27 and TRBJ1-4; maybe TRBD1 (6 bases). The germline V gene has CDR1 MNHEY and CDR2 SMNVEV (reference sequence). The CDR3 covers 17 residues. The V gene lost 2 bases and the J gene lost 3 bases, with 16 bases spanning the gap. In DNA form, the CDR3 reads TGTGCCAGCAGTTTAGCAGGGGTGACGATTGCTAATGAAAAACTGTTTTTT. Its translation: CASSLAGVTIANEKLFF.

This clone was found a few times. The V gene is TRBV28, the J gene TRBJ1-2, with D unclear. Deletions cut 3 bases from V and 4 bases from J, with 12 bases between. This CDR3 is 14 amino acids long. From germline, CDR1 is MDHEN and CDR2 SYDVKM. In nucleotides, the CDR3 is TGTGCCAGCAGTTTGGGCACCCCGCCCTATGGCTACACCTTC. Translation: CASSLGTPPYGYTF.